This TCR beta chain is drawn from a study of Tregs in tolerant kidney transplant recipients. Libraries were prepared by immunoSEQ multiplex PCR; TCRdb keeps only in-frame clonotypes and omits some of them. The table lists some 52,000 clones. Thawed PBMCs were FACS-sorted into unstimulated CD4+CD25+CD127- regulatory T cells, CD4+CD25- non-regulatory cells, CD4 and CD8 cells. Trimming pared 3 bases from V and 1 base from J, leaving 8 bases between. The CDR3 sequence is 15 residues long. From germline, CDR1 is SGHRS and CDR2 YFSETQ. Study conclusions and caveats: Some patients' samples used different primers over time, so nucleotide sequences weren't comparable.

Remarks on this clone: Its target is unknown. The read stops 3 residues short of the end of the CDR3; the missing end is completed from the germline J gene.

Source: CD4+ T cells from blood, taken before the transplant. This chain links TRBV5-1 with TRBJ2-6; tentatively, D is TRBD1 (5 bases). The sequence was obtained from a human donor who received a combined kidney and bone marrow transplant. CDR3 DNA (partial): TGCGCCAGCAGCTCATCAGGGTCTGGGGCCAACGTC. Translating gives CASSSSGSGANV. The CDR3 in full is CASSSSGSGANVLTF.